The source of this T cell receptor beta chain is a study of blood T cell repertoires in COVID-19. Profiled with immunoSEQ multiplex PCR; TCRdb holds only in-frame clones, not every one. The data show around 260,000 clones, 75% to 95% seen once. Deletions cut 3 bases from V and 4 bases from J, with 11 bases between. Germline V lookup: CDR1 SGHDT, CDR2 YYEEEE. This CDR3 has 13 residues. This clone is a singleton in its sample. The sample consisted of peripheral blood. J is TRBJ2-7 and V is TRBV5-6; possibly TRBD1 for D (5 bases). The TCR originated in a person aged 18-30 years with COVID-19, enrolled during active disease. The CDR3 nucleotides are TGTGCCAGCAGCTGGGGCAGGGTATACGAGCAGTACTTC. Translation gives CASSWGRVYEQYF.